This T cell receptor beta chain was recorded in a study of shared clonotypes between healthy human individuals. The length of the CDR3 is 17 residues. V was trimmed by 5 bases and J by 5 bases, leaving 25 bases between them. CDR1 and CDR2 from the germline V gene are MNHEY and SMNVEV (reference sequence). CD8 cells regarded as naive lacked CD45RO, were positively chosen for CCR7, and omitted terminally differentiated effector memory CD45RA+ cells. Assay used: immunoSEQ multiplex PCR; TCRdb lists only in-frame clones, some missing. The sample consists of nearly 2 million clones, about 95% of them appearing once.

Sample: naive CD8+ T cells sorted from blood. V and J are TRBV27 and TRBJ2-7; D is unresolved. This sequence originates from a young man in good health. CDR3 DNA sequence: TGTGCCAGCAGTCCCGATCCCCTGGTTAGCTGGATCGACGAGCAGTACTTC. This gives the protein CASSPDPLVSWIDEQYF.